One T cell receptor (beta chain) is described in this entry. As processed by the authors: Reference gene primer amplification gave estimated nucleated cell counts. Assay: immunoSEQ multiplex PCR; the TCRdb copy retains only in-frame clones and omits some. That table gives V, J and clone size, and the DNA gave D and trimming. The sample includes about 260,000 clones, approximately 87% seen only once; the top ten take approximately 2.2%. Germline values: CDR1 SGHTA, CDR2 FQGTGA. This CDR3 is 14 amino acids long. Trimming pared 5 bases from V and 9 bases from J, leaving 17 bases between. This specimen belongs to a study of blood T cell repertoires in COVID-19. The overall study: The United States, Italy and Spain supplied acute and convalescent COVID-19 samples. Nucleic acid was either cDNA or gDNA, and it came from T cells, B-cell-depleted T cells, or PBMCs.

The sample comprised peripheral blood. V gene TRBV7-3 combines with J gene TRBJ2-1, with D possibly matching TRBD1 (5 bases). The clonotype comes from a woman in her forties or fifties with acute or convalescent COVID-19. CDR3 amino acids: CASSPGQGYGEQFF. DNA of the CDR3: TGTGCCAGCAGCCCCGGTCAGGGTTACGGTGAGCAGTTCTTC.